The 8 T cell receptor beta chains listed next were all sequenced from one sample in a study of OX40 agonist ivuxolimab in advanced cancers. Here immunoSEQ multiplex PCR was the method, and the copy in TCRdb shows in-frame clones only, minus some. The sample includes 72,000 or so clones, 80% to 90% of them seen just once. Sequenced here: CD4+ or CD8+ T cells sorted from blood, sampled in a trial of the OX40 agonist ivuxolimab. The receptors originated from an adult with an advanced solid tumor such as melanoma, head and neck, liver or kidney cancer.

CDR3 nucleotides: TGTGCCAGCAGCTTGTATGCAGGGGTAGGCTATGGCTACACCTTC. Translating it yields CASSLYAGVGYGYTF. The chain couples TRBV5-8 to TRBJ1-2, with D possibly being TRBD1 (6 bases). The CDR3 is 15 residues long. V shed 1 base and J shed 4 bases, with 14 bases lying between them. The germline V gene has CDR1 SGHTS and CDR2 YDEGEE.

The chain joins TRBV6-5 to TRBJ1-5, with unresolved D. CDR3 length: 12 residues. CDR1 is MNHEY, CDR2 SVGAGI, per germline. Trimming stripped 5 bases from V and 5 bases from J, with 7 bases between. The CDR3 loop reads CASSESYQPQHF. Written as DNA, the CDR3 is TGTGCCAGCAGTGAAAGTTATCAGCCCCAGCATTTT.

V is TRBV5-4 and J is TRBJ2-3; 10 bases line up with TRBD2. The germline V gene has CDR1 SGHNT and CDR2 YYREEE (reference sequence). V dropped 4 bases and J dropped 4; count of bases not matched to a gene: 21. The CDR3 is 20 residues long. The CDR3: CASSRQFGGNSGGNADTQYF. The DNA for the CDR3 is TGTGCCAGCAGCCGTCAATTTGGGGGCAATAGCGGGGGGAACGCAGATACGCAGTATTTT.

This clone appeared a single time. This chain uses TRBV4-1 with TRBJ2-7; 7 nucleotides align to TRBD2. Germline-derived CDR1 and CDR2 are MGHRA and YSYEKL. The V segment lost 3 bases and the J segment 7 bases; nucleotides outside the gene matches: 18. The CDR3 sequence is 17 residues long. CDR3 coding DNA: TGCGCCAGCAGCCAGGGACTAAGCGGGCTAGCGGATTGGGAGCAGTACTTC. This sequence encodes CASSQGLSGLADWEQYF.

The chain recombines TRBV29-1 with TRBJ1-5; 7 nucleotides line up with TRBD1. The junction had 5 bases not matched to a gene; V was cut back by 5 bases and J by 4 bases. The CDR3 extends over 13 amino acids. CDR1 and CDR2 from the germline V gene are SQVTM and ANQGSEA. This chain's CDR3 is CSVRTGLNQPQHF. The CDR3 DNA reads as TGCAGCGTTCGGACAGGTCTTAATCAGCCCCAGCATTTT.

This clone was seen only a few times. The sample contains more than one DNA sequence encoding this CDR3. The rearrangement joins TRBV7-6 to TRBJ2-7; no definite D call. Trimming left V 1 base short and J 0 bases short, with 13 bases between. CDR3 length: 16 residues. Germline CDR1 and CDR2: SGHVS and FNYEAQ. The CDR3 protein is CASSLGTLYSSYEQYF. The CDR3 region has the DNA TGTGCCAGCAGCTTAGGGACCCTTTATAGCTCCTACGAGCAGTACTTC. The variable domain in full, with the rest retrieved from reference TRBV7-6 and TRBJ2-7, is GAGVSQSPRYKVTKRGQDVALRCDPISGHVSLYWYRQALGQGPEFLTYFNYEAQQDKSGLPNDRFSAERPEGSISTLTIQRTEQRDSAMYRCASSLGTLYSSYEQYFGPGTRLTVT.

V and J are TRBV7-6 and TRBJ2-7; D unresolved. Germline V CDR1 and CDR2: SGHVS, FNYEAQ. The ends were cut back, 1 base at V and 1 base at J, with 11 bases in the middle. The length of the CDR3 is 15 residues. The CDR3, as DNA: TGTGCCAGCAGCTTAGGGTGGACCCGGTCCTACGAGCAGTACTTC. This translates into CASSLGWTRSYEQYF.

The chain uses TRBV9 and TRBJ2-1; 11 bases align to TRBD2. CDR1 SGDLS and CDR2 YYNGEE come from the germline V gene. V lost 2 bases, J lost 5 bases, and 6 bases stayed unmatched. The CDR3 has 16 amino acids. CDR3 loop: CASSVRGLADHNEQFF. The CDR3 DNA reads TGTGCCAGCAGCGTCAGGGGACTAGCGGACCACAATGAGCAGTTCTTC. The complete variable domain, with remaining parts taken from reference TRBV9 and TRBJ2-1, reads DSGVTQTPKHLITATGQRVTLRCSPRSGDLSVYWYQQSLDQGLQFLIQYYNGEERAKGNILERFSAQQFPDLHSELNLSSLELGDSALYFCASSVRGLADHNEQFFGPGTRLTVL.